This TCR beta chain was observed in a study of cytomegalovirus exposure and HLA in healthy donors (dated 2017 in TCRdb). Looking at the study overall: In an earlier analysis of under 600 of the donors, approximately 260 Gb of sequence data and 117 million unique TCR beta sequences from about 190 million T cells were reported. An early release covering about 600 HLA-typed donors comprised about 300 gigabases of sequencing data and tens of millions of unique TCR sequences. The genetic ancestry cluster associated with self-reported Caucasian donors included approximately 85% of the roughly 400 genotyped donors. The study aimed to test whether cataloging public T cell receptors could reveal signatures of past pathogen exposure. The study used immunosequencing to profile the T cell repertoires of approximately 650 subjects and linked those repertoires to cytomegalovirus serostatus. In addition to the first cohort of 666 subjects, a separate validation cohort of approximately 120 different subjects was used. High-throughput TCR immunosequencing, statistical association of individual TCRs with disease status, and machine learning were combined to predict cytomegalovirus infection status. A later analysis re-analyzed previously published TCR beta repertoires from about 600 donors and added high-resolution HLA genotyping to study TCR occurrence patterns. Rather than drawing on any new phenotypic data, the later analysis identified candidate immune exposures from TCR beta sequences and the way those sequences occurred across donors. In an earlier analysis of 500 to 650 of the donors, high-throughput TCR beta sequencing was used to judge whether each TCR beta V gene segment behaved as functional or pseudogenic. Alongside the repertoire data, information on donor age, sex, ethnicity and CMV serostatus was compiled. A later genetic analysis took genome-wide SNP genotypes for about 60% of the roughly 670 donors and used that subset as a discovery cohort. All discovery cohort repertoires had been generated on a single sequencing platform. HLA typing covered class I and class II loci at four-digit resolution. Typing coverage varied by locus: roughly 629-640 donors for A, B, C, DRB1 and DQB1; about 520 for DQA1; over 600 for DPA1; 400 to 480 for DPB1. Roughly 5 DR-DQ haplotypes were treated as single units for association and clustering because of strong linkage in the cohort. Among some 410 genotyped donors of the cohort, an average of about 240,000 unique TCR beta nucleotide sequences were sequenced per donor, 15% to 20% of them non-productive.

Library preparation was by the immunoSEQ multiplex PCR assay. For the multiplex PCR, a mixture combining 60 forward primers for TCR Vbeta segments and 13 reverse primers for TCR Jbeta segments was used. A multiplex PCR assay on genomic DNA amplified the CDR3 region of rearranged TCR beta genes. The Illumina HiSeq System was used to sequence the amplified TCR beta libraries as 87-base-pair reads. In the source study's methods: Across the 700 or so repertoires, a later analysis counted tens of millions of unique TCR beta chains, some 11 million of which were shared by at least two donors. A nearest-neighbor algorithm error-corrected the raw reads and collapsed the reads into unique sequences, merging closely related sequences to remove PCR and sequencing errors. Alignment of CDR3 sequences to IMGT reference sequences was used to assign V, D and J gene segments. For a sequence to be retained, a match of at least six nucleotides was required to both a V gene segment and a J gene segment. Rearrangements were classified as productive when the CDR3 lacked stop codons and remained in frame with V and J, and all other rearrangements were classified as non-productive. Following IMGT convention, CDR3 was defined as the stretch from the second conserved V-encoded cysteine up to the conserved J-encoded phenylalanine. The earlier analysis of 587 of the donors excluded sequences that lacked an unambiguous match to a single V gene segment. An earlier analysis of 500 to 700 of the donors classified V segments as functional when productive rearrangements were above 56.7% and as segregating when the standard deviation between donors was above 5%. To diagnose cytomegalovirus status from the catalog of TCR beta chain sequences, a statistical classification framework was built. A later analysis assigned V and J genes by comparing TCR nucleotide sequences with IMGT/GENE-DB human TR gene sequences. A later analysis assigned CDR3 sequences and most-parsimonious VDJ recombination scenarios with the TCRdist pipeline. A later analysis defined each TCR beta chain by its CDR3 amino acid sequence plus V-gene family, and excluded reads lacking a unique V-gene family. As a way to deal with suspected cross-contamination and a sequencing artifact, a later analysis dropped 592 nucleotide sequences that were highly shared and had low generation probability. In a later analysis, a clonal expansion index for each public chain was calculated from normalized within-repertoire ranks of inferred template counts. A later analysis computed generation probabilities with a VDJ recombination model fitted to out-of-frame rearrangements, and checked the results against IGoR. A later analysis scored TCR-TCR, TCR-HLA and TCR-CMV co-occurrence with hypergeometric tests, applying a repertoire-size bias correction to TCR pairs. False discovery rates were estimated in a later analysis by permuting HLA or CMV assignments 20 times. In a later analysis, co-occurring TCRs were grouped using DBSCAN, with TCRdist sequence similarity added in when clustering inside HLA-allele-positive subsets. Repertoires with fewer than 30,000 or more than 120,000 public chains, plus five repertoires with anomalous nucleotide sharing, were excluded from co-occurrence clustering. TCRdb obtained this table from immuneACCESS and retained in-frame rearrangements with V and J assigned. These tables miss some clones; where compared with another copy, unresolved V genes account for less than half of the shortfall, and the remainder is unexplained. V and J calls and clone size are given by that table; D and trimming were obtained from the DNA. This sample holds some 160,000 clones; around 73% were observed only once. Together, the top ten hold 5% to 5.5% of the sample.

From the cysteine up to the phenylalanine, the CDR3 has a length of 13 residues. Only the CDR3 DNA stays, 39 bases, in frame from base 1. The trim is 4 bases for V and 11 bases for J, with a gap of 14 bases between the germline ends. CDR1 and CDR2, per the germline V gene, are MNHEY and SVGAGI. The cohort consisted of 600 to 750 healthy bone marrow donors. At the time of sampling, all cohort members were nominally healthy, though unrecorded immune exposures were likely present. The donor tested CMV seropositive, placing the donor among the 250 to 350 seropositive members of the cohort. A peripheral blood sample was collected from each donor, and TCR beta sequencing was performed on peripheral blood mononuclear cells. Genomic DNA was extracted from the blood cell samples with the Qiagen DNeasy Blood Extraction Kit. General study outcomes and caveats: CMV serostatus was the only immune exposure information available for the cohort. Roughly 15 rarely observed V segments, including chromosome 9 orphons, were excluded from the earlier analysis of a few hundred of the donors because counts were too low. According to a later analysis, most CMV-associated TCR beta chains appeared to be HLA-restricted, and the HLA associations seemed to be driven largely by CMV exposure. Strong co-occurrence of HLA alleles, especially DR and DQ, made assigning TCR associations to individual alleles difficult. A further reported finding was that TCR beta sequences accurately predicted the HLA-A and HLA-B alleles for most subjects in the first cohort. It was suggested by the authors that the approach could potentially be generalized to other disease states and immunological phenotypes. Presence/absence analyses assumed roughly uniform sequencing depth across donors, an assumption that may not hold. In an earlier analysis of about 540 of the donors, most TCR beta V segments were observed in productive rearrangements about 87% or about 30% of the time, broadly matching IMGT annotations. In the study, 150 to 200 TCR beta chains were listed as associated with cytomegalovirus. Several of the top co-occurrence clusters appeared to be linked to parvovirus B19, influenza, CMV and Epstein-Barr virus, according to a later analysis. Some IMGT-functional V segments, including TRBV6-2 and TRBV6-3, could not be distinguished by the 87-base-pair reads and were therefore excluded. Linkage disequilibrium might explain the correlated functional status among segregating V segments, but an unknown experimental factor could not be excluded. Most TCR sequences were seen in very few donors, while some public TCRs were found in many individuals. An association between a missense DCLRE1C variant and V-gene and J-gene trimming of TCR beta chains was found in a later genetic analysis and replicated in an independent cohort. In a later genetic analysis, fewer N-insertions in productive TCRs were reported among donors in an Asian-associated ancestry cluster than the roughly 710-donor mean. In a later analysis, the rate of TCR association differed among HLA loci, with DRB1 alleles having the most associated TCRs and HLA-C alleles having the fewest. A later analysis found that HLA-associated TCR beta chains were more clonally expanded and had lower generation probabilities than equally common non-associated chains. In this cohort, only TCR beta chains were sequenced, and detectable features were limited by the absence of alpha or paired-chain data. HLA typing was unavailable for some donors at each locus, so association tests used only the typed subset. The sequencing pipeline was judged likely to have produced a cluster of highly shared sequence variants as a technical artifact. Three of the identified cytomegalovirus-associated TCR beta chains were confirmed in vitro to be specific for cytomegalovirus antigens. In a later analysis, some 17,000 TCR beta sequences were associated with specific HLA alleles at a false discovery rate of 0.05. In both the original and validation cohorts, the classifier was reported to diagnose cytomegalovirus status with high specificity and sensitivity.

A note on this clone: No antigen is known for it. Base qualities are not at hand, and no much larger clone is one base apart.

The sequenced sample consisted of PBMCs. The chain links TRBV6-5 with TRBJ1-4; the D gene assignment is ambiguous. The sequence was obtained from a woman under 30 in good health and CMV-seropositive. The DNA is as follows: TGTGCCAGCAGTTCCTCCCCCGAGTGGAAACTGTTTTTT. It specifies CASSSSPEWKLFF.